The sequence of this TCR beta chain was determined in a study of blood T cell repertoires in COVID-19. V lost 1 base and J 11 bases, leaving 9 bases between the germline ends. The CDR3 spans 12 residues. Germline assignment: CDR1 SEHNR and CDR2 FQNEAQ (reference sequence). Produced via immunoSEQ multiplex PCR; TCRdb's table is partial and in-frame only. The sample carries 140,000 to 150,000 clones, approximately 88% recorded once. Specimen: peripheral blood. The chain links TRBV7-9 to TRBJ1-5; D is unclear. The sequence was collected from a human donor in a cohort sampled during active COVID-19. The CDR3: CASSLGQNAQHF. The CDR3 DNA sequence: TGTGCCAGCAGCTTAGGACAAAATGCCCAGCATTTT.